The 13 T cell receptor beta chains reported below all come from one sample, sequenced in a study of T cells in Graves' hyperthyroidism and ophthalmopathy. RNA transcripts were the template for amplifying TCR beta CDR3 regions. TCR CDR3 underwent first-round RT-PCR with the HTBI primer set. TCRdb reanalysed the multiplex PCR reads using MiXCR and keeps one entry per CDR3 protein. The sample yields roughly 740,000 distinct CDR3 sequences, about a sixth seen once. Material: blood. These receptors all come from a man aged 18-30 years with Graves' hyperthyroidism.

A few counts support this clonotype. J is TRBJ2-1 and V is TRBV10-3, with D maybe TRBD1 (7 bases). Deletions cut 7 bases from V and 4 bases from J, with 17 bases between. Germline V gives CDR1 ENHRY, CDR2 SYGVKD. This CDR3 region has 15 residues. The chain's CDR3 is CAITQGGQPYNEQFF. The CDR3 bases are TGTGCCATCACCCAGGGGGGACAACCTTACAATGAGCAGTTCTTC.

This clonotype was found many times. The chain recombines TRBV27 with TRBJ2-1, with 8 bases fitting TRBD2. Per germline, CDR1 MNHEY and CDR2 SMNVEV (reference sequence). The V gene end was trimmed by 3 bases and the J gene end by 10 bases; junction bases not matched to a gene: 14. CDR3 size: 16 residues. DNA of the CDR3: TGTGCCAGCAGTTTGTGGGCGGGAGGCCCCGGGGGGGAGCAGTTCTTC. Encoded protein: CASSLWAGGPGGEQFF.

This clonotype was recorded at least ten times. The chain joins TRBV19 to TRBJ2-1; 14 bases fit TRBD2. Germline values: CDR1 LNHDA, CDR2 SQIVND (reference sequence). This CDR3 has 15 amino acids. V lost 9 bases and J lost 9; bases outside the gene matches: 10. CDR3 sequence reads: CASNTGTSGRGEQFF. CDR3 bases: TGTGCCAGCAACACCGGGACTAGCGGGAGAGGTGAGCAGTTCTTC.

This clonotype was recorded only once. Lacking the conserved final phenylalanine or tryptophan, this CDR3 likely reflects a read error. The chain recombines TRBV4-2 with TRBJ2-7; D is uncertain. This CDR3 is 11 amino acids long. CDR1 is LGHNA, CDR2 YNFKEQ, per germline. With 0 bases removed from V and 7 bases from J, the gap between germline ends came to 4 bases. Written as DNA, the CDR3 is TGTGCCAGCAGCCAAGATAGGGAGCAGTACCTC. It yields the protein CASSQDREQYL.

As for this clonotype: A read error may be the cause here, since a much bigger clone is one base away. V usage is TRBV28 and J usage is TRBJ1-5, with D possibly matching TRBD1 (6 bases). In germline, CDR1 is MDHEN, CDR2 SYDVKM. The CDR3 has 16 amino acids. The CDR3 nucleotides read TGTGCCAGCAGTCCCAGGTTTGTTGGGGGCAATCAGTCCCAGCATTTT. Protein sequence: CASSPRFVGGNQSQHF.

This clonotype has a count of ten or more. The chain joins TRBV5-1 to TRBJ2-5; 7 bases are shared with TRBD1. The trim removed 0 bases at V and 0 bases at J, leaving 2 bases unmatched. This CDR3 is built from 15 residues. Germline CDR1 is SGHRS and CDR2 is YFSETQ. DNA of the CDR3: TGCGCCAGCAGCTTGGGACAGGGTTACCAAGAGACCCAGTACTTC. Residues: CASSLGQGYQETQYF.

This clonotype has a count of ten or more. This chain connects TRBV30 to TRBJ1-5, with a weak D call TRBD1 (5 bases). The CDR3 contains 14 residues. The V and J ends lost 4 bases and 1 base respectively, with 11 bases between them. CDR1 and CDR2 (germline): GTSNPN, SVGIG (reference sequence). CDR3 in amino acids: CAWNRDASNQPQHF. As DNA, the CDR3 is TGTGCCTGGAACCGGGACGCAAGCAATCAGCCCCAGCATTTT.

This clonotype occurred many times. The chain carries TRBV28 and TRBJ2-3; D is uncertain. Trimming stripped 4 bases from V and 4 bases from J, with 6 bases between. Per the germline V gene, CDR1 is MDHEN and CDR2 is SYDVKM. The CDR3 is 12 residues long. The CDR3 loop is CASSWVADTQYF. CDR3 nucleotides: TGTGCCAGCAGTTGGGTCGCAGATACGCAGTATTTT.

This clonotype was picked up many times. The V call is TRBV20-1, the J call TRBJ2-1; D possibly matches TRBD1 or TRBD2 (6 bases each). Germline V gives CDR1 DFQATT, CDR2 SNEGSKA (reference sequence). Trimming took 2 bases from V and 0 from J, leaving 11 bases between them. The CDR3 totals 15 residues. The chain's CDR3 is CSARKGGLSYNEQFF. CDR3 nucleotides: TGCAGTGCTAGAAAAGGGGGACTCTCCTACAATGAGCAGTTCTTC.

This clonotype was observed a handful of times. CDR3 sequence: CASSLSSGRHFLNEQFF. CDR3 DNA: TGCGCCAGCAGCTTGTCTAGCGGGAGGCATTTCCTAAATGAGCAGTTCTTC. The chain carries TRBV5-1 and TRBJ2-1, with 11 positions matching TRBD2. Germline values: CDR1 SGHRS, CDR2 YFSETQ. V dropped 1 base and J dropped 7; count of bases not matched to a gene: 10. The CDR3 has 17 amino acids.

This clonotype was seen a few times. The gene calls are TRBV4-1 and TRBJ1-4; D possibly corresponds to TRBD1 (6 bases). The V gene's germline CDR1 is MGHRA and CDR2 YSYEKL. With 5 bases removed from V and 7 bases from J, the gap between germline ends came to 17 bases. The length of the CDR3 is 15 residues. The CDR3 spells CASSFGTGAVEKLFF. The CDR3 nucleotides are TGCGCCAGCAGCTTCGGCACGGGGGCGGTTGAAAAACTGTTTTTT.

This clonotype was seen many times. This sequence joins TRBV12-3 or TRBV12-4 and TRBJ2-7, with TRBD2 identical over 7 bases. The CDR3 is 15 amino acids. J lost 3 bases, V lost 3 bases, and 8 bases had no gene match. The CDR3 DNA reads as TGTGCCAGCAGTTTCGCGGGAGTGAAGAACTACGAGCAGTACTTC. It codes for CASSFAGVKNYEQYF.

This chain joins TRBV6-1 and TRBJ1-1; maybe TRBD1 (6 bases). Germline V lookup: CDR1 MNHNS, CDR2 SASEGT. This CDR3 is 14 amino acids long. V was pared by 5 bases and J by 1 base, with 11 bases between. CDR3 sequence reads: CASSFRDTNTEAFF. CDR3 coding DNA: TGTGCCAGCAGTTTTCGGGACACGAACACTGAAGCTTTCTTT.